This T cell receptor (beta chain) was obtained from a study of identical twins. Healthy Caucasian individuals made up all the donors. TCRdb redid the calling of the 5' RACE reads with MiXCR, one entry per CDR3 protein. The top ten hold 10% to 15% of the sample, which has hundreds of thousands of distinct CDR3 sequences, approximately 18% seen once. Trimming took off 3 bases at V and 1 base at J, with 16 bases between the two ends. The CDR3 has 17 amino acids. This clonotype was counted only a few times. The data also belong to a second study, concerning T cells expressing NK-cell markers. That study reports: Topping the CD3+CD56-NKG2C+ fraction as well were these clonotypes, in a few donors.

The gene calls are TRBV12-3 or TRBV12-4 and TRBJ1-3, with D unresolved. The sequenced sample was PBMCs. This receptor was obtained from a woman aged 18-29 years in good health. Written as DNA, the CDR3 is TGTGCCAGCAGTTTTTTGTCATCGGGGATGTCTGGAAACACCATATATTTT. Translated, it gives CASSFLSSGMSGNTIYF.